The 10 T cell receptor beta chains below come from one sample, sequenced in a study of blood T cell repertoires in COVID-19. Assay used: immunoSEQ multiplex PCR; TCRdb lists only in-frame clones, some missing. The sample has about 280,000 clones, 90% seen once. Input material: PBMCs or T cells enriched from blood (not recorded which). These TCRs come from a woman aged 18-29 years with acute COVID-19.

The chain joins TRBV7-8 to TRBJ1-2; TRBD1 aligns across 9 bases. The V gene end was trimmed by 3 bases and the J gene end by 0 bases; junction bases not matched to a gene: 5. Germline CDR1 and CDR2: SGHVS and FQNEAQ. The CDR3 has 16 amino acids. The CDR3 DNA reads TGTGCCAGCAGCTTTACAGGGGGCCCCACTAACTATGGCTACACCTTC. Translating gives CASSFTGGPTNYGYTF.

The genes are TRBV18 and TRBJ2-7, with TRBD2 matching 7 bases. Trimming took 1 base from V and 0 from J; bases not matched to a gene: 15. This CDR3 is 19 amino acids long. Germline assignment: CDR1 KGHSH and CDR2 LQKENI. DNA for the CDR3: TGTGCCAGCTCACCACTTCGTCGGAACTTAGCGGGTGGCTCCTACGAGCAGTACTTC. Amino acid sequence: CASSPLRRNLAGGSYEQYF.

CDR3 DNA: TGCGCCAGCAGCCAAGAGTCAGGGGTATTATATGGCTACACCTTC. Its protein product is CASSQESGVLYGYTF. J is TRBJ1-2 and V is TRBV4-3, with D perhaps TRBD1 (6 bases). V was trimmed by 0 bases and J by 5 bases, leaving 13 bases between them. Germline V gives CDR1 LGHNA, CDR2 YSLEER. The CDR3 is 15 residues long.

This chain links TRBV5-1 with TRBJ2-7; TRBD2 might be the D (5 bases). The CDR3 extends over 17 amino acids. Per germline, CDR1 SGHRS and CDR2 YFSETQ. Trimming took 0 bases from V and 1 from J, leaving 17 bases between them. CDR3 nucleotides: TGCGCCAGCAGCTTGGGACGGGTCGACGGAGGTTCCTACGAGCAGTACTTC. Translation: CASSLGRVDGGSYEQYF.

CDR3 in DNA: TGCGCCAGCAGCGTAGACAGGGGCAGGAACTACGAGCAGTACTTC. Protein: CASSVDRGRNYEQYF. The chain is built from TRBV5-1 and TRBJ2-7, with 8 bases fitting TRBD1. The ends lost 4 bases at V and 3 bases at J; junction bases unmatched: 9. The CDR3 consists of 15 residues. From germline, CDR1 is SGHRS and CDR2 YFSETQ.

This clone was counted a single time. This chain joins TRBV28 and TRBJ2-5, with D possibly being TRBD2 (5 bases). Germline-derived CDR1 and CDR2 are MDHEN and SYDVKM. Trimming pared 9 bases from V and 6 bases from J, leaving 17 bases between. The CDR3 spans 13 residues. The CDR3 DNA reads as TGTGCCAGTGTCAGCGGTCTTTTGAAGACCCAGTACTTC. It is translated as CASVSGLLKTQYF.

The V call is TRBV4-2, the J call TRBJ2-1; 8 nucleotides agree with TRBD2. V gave up 1 base and J gave up 4 bases; unmatched junction bases: 6. The CDR3 runs to 16 residues. Germline V CDR1 and CDR2: LGHNA, YNFKEQ. The chain's CDR3 is CASSQGSASGYNEQFF. The CDR3 nucleotides read TGTGCCAGCAGCCAAGGGAGTGCTAGCGGGTACAATGAGCAGTTCTTC.

The chain uses TRBV10-1 and TRBJ2-1, with D maybe TRBD1 (5 bases). The CDR3 is 15 amino acids. Germline V CDR1 and CDR2: WNHNN, SYGVQD (reference sequence). V was trimmed by 5 bases and J by 0 bases, leaving 11 bases between them. In DNA form, the CDR3 reads TGCGCCAGCAGTTTACAGGAGAGCTCCTACAATGAGCAGTTCTTC. Translated: CASSLQESSYNEQFF.

The V call is TRBV14, the J call TRBJ1-2; D is possibly TRBD1 (6 bases). The ends were cut back, 1 base at V and 6 bases at J, with 15 bases in the middle. Germline V lookup: CDR1 SGHDN, CDR2 FVKESK. This CDR3 has 15 amino acids. CDR3 coding DNA: TGTGCCAGCAGCCAAGCAAGGCAACAGGGTCATGGCTACACCTTC. Translated, it gives CASSQARQQGHGYTF.

CDR3 amino acids: CASKKRDRGYEQYF. In DNA, the CDR3 is TGTGCCAGCAAAAAAAGGGACAGGGGTTACGAGCAGTACTTC. This chain uses TRBV6-5 with TRBJ2-7, with 10 bases aligning to TRBD1. Trimming removed 7 bases from V and 4 bases from J; junction bases left unmatched: 7. This CDR3 comprises 14 residues. Germline CDR1 and CDR2: MNHEY and SVGAGI.